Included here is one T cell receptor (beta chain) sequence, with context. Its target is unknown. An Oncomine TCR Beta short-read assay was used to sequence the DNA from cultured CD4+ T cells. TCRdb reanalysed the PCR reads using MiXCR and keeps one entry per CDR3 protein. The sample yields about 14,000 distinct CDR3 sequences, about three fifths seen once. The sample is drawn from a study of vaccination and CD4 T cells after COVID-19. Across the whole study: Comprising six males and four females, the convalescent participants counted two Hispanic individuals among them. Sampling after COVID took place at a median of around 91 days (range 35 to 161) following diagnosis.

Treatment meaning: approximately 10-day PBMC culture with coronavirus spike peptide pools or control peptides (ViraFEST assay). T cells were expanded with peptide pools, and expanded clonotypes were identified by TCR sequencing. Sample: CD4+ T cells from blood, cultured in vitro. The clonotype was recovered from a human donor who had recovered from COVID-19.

The CDR3 spells CASSLDRDSTEAFF. For the CDR3, the DNA is TGTGCCAGCAGCTTAGACAGGGATTCCACTGAAGCTTTCTTT. The chain links TRBV7-2 to TRBJ1-1; the D gene is possibly TRBD1 (6 bases). The V gene's germline CDR1 is SGHTA and CDR2 FQGNSA. The CDR3 has 14 residues. The V gene lost 1 base and the J gene lost 4 bases, with 10 bases spanning the gap. Using reference TRBV7-2 and TRBJ1-1 for the parts outside the CDR3, the full variable domain is GAGVSQSPSNKVTEKGKDVELRCDPISGHTALYWYRQSLGQGLEFLIYFQGNSAPDKSGLPSDRFSAERTGGSVSTLTIQRTQQEDSAVYLCASSLDRDSTEAFFGQGTRLTVV.